These 22 T cell receptor beta chains were sequenced from one sample in a study of cytomegalovirus exposure and HLA in healthy donors. Repertoires were generated with immunoSEQ multiplex PCR, while TCRdb's copy carries only in-frame clones and drops some. The sample gives over 130,000 clones, more than 85% of which show up once; roughly 10% is in the top ten. The sample consisted of PBMCs. The receptors stem from a man younger than 30 in good health and CMV-seropositive.

The CDR3 protein is CASNPGQAYEQYF. The DNA of the CDR3 is TGTGCCAGCAACCCGGGACAGGCCTACGAGCAGTACTTC. This chain links TRBV28 with TRBJ2-7; the match to TRBD1 covers 8 bases. The V gene's germline CDR1 is MDHEN and CDR2 SYDVKM. V shed 7 bases and J 2 bases; nucleotides not matched to a gene: 4. This CDR3 spans 13 amino acids. The whole variable domain, remainder taken from reference TRBV28 and TRBJ2-7, is DVKVTQSSRYLVKRTGEKVFLECVQDMDHENMFWYRQDPGLGLRLIYFSYDVKMKEKGDIPEGYSVSREKKERFSLILESASTNQTSMYLCASNPGQAYEQYFGPGTRLTVT.

The rearrangement uses TRBV2 and TRBJ2-3, with TRBD2 as a possible D gene (6 bases). The CDR3 is made up of 13 amino acids. Trimming took 9 bases from V and 3 from J, leaving 13 bases between them. CDR1 is SNHLY, CDR2 FYNNEI, per germline. The CDR3 protein is CASAGHQTDTQYF. CDR3 bases: TGTGCCAGTGCGGGGCATCAGACAGATACGCAGTATTTT.

The J gene is TRBJ2-1, the V gene TRBV14, with D possibly matching TRBD1 (5 bases). The V end lost 3 bases, the J end lost 10 bases, and 16 bases lay between the germline ends. The CDR3 sequence is 14 residues long. Per the germline V gene, CDR1 is SGHDN and CDR2 is FVKESK. CDR3 bases: TGTGCCAGCAGCCAGGGGCTAGATGGGGCGGAGCAGTTCTTC. This codes for CASSQGLDGAEQFF.

The chain has TRBV5-1 and TRBJ2-7; no firm D call. Between the trimmed V and J ends, which lost 6 bases and 2 bases, there was a span of 18 bases. CDR3 length: 15 residues. CDR1 SGHRS and CDR2 YFSETQ come from the germline V gene. The CDR3 sequence is CASTSRGENPYEQYF. The CDR3, as DNA: TGCGCCAGCACCTCCCGTGGTGAGAATCCCTACGAGCAGTACTTC.

Here the CDR3 DNA reads TGTGCCAGCAGCGTTGGCCCGGCAGGAAGCTACGAGCAGTACTTC. As protein: CASSVGPAGSYEQYF. The chain has TRBV5-5 and TRBJ2-7; unclear D gene. Germline-derived CDR1 and CDR2 are SGHKS and YYEKEE (reference sequence). The CDR3 spans 15 residues. V dropped 4 bases and J dropped 3 bases, with 17 bases sitting between them.

The rearrangement joins TRBV6-5 to TRBJ2-1; D unresolved. Germline CDR1 and CDR2: MNHEY and SVGAGI. The CDR3 is made up of 12 amino acids. Trimming cost V 6 bases and J 7 bases, with 10 bases left between them. Written as DNA, the CDR3 is TGTGCCAGCAGCCCTTCTTATAATGAGCAGTTCTTC. This encodes CASSPSYNEQFF.

This sequence joins TRBV6-1 and TRBJ2-1; TRBD1 matches at 7 bases. V was pared by 7 bases and J by 0 bases, with 3 bases of the junction left unmatched. The germline gives CDR1 MNHNS, CDR2 SASEGT. This CDR3 spans 14 amino acids. The CDR3 coding sequence is TGTGCCAGCAAGGACAGGAGCTCCTACAATGAGCAGTTCTTC. Translating gives CASKDRSSYNEQFF.

The chain combines TRBV6-1 with TRBJ2-3; D call uncertain. Germline V gene data show CDR1 as MNHNS and CDR2 as SASEGT. Trimming shortened V by 4 bases and J by 3 bases, and 11 bases separated the two germline ends. This CDR3 contains 14 residues. The CDR3 region is CASSGAGSTDTQYF. The CDR3 coding sequence is TGTGCCAGCAGTGGGGCAGGTTCTACAGATACGCAGTATTTT.

The J gene is TRBJ2-7, the V gene TRBV27; 9 nucleotides line up with TRBD1. The V segment lost 5 bases and the J segment 4 bases; nucleotides outside the gene matches: 15. Germline V gene data show CDR1 as MNHEY and CDR2 as SMNVEV (reference sequence). This CDR3 comprises 17 residues. The CDR3 DNA reads as TGTGCCAGCAGTCGGGTACCTGCGGGACAGGGACCATACGAGCAGTACTTC. Translated: CASSRVPAGQGPYEQYF.

In DNA, the CDR3 is TGTGCCAGCAGCTTACCCCCGAGGGAAAAACTGTTTTTT. It yields the protein CASSLPPREKLFF. The chain links TRBV7-9 to TRBJ1-4; D is uncertain. Trimming stripped 2 bases from V and 8 bases from J, with 9 bases between. The germline CDR1 and CDR2 sequences are SEHNR and FQNEAQ (reference sequence). The CDR3 runs 13 residues.

The chain recombines TRBV5-1 with TRBJ1-2, with TRBD1 identical over 7 bases. V shed 0 bases, J shed 6 bases, and the junction held 2 bases outside the gene matches. The CDR3 is made up of 13 amino acids. Germline V CDR1 and CDR2: SGHRS, YFSETQ. The CDR3 bases are TGCGCCAGCAGCTTGGGACAGGGAGATGGCTACACCTTC. Translating gives CASSLGQGDGYTF. The full variable domain, its missing parts supplied by reference TRBV5-1 and TRBJ1-2, is KAGVTQTPRYLIKTRGQQVTLSCSPISGHRSVSWYQQTPGQGLQFLFEYFSETQRNKGNFPGRFSGRQFSNSRSEMNVSTLELGDSALYLCASSLGQGDGYTFGSGTRLTVV.

The CDR3 sequence is CASSYSTGENNEQFF. The CDR3 region has the DNA TGTGCCAGCAGTTATTCGACAGGGGAAAACAATGAGCAGTTCTTC. The chain recombines TRBV6-9 with TRBJ2-1; 8 nucleotides agree with TRBD1. This CDR3 spans 15 amino acids. Germline lookup yields CDR1 MNHGY and CDR2 SVAAGI. Trimming took 0 bases from V and 5 from J; bases not matched to a gene: 3.

Only one count was recorded for this clone. The DNA of the CDR3 is TGCGCCAGCACCCCTCACGGGGGGGGTGTGGACGAGCAGTACTTC. Protein product: CASTPHGGGVDEQYF. The genes are TRBV5-1 and TRBJ2-7, with 8 bases matching TRBD2. V was pared by 6 bases and J by 5 bases, with 13 bases of the junction left unmatched. The CDR3 has 15 residues. CDR1 SGHRS and CDR2 YFSETQ come from the germline V gene.

V and J are TRBV19 and TRBJ1-6; weak D call: TRBD1 (5 bases). In germline, CDR1 is LNHDA, CDR2 SQIVND (reference sequence). V dropped 3 bases and J dropped 2 bases, with 5 bases sitting between them. This CDR3 contains 14 residues. CDR3 amino acids: CASSMGPYNSPLHF. In nucleotides, the CDR3 is TGTGCCAGTAGTATGGGGCCCTATAATTCACCCCTCCACTTT.

This chain uses TRBV10-3 with TRBJ1-5; 7 nucleotides match TRBD1. Per germline, CDR1 ENHRY and CDR2 SYGVKD. The V and J ends lost 0 bases and 6 bases, in that order; junction bases with no gene match: 2. The CDR3 has 14 residues. Here the CDR3 DNA reads TGTGCCATCAGTGAGTCACAGGGGCGTCAGCCCCAGCATTTT. It specifies CAISESQGRQPQHF.

This rearrangement joins TRBV11-2 to TRBJ2-2; perhaps TRBD1 as D (5 bases). The germline V gene encodes CDR1 SGHAT and CDR2 FQNNGV. The CDR3 extends over 15 amino acids. Between the trimmed V and J ends, which lost 0 bases and 4 bases, there was a span of 9 bases. In nucleotides, the CDR3 is TGTGCCAGCAGCTTAGATACAGGTGTCACCGGGGAGCTGTTTTTT. Translation gives CASSLDTGVTGELFF.

This rearrangement joins TRBV6-5 to TRBJ2-3; D might be TRBD1 (5 bases). The CDR3 runs 14 residues. Germline V lookup: CDR1 MNHEY, CDR2 SVGAGI. The ends were cut back, 6 bases at V and 5 bases at J, with 15 bases in the middle. CDR3 amino acids: CASSLLRVGDTQYF. The CDR3 DNA reads as TGTGCCAGCAGCCTCCTCAGGGTGGGAGATACGCAGTATTTT.

V gene TRBV11-2 combines with J gene TRBJ1-2; D is undetermined. The CDR3 sequence is 15 residues long. V lost 5 bases and J lost 6, with 19 bases in between. Germline V gives CDR1 SGHAT, CDR2 FQNNGV. The CDR3 region has the DNA TGTGCCAGCAGCCCGATCGGTCGTGGTTTACATGGCTACACCTTC. Encoded protein: CASSPIGRGLHGYTF.

V and J are TRBV6-5 and TRBJ1-2; D is perhaps TRBD1 (5 bases). This CDR3 comprises 13 residues. Germline V gene lookup returns CDR1 MNHEY and CDR2 SVGAGI. The V gene lost 6 bases and the J gene lost 0 bases, with 8 bases spanning the gap. The CDR3 region is CASRETANYGYTF. The CDR3 DNA is TGTGCCAGCAGAGAGACAGCTAACTATGGCTACACCTTC.

The chain carries TRBV5-7 and TRBJ2-7; no reliable D call. TRBV5-7 is filed as an ORF, its function uncertain. The CDR3 has 15 amino acids. The V end was cut by 5 bases, the J end by 0 bases, with 15 bases between. The CDR3 DNA is TGTGCCAGCAGGGATCCGGGTTGGGTCTCCTACGAGCAGTACTTC. Translated, it gives CASRDPGWVSYEQYF.

A note on this clone: Other nucleotide sequences from this sample produce the same CDR3. The V call is TRBV5-6, the J call TRBJ2-7, with 7 bases aligning to TRBD1. V was clipped by 0 bases and J by 2 bases; unmatched bases: 2. The CDR3 length is 14 residues. Germline V gene data show CDR1 as SGHDT and CDR2 as YYEEEE. In DNA, the CDR3 is TGTGCCAGCAGCTTGGTGGGACAGACCTACGAGCAGTACTTC. Residues: CASSLVGQTYEQYF.

This chain connects TRBV4-2 to TRBJ2-3, with D maybe TRBD1 (6 bases). CDR1 is LGHNA and CDR2 is YNFKEQ in the germline V gene. Trimming removed 0 bases from V and 4 bases from J, with 17 bases in between. This CDR3 region has 17 residues. The CDR3 region is CASSQDHGGPRADTQYF. The CDR3 DNA reads TGTGCCAGCAGCCAAGATCATGGGGGCCCCCGGGCAGATACGCAGTATTTT.